The source of this TCR beta chain is a study of blood T cell repertoires in COVID-19. The wider study: In each case, the material was cDNA or gDNA derived from T cells, B-cell-depleted T cells, or PBMCs.

Only in-frame clones appear in the TCRdb table, and some are missing; sequencing was by immunoSEQ multiplex PCR. Of roughly 100,000 clones in the sample, over 80% were seen once. The trim removed 4 bases at V and 6 bases at J, leaving 8 bases unmatched. The germline V gene encodes CDR1 SGHTA and CDR2 FQGNSA. The CDR3 contains 15 residues. This clone showed up just once. Input material: peripheral blood. V gene TRBV7-2 combines with J gene TRBJ1-5, with 8 bases matching TRBD1. The receptor was derived from a man at least 80 years old with acute or convalescent COVID-19. The CDR3 loop is CASSSEDRGPQPQHF. In DNA form, the CDR3 reads TGTGCCAGCAGCTCCGAAGACAGGGGCCCTCAGCCCCAGCATTTT.